This T cell receptor (beta chain) was retrieved from a study of cytomegalovirus exposure and HLA in healthy donors. Whole-study findings and limits: Most CMV-associated TCR beta chains appeared HLA-restricted in a later analysis. Beyond CMV serostatus, there was no information to go on about immune exposure.

Regarding this clone: The antigen remains unidentified.

The junction had 9 bases not matched to a gene; V was cut back by 4 bases and J by 8 bases. Per germline, CDR1 SEHNR and CDR2 FQNEAQ (reference sequence). The CDR3 length is 14 residues. The PCR had 60 Vbeta and 13 Jbeta primers. Here immunoSEQ multiplex PCR was the method, and the copy in TCRdb shows in-frame clones only, minus some. Here the sample spans about 120,000 clones, over 65% being singletons. Sequencing input: PBMCs. This chain links TRBV7-9 with TRBJ1-1, with 8 bases identical to TRBD1. The source of this sequence is a woman in her 40s in good health and CMV-seropositive. In DNA form, the CDR3 reads TGTGCCAGCAGCTCCGGACAGGGTTTTTCGGAAGCTTTCTTT. Its translation is CASSSGQGFSEAFF.